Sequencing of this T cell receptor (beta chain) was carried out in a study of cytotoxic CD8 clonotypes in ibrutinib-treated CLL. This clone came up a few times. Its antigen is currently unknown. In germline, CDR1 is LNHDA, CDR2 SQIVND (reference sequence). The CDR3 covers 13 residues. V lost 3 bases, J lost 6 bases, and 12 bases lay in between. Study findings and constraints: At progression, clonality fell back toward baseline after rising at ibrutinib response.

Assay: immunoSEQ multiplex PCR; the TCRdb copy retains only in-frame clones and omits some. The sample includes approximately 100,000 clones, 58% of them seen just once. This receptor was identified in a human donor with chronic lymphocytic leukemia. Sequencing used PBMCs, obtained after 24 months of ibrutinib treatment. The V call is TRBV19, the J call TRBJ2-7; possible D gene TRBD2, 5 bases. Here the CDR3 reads CASSMIEGSEQYF. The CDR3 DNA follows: TGTGCCAGTAGTATGATCGAGGGATCCGAGCAGTACTTC. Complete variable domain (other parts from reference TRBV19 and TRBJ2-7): DGGITQSPKYLFRKEGQNVTLSCEQNLNHDAMYWYRQDPGQGLRLIYYSQIVNDFQKGDIAEGYSVSREKKESFPLTVTSAQKNPTAFYLCASSMIEGSEQYFGPGTRLTVT.